Given below is one T cell receptor (beta chain) in context. Its antigen is as yet unknown. This entry belongs to a study of cytomegalovirus exposure and HLA in healthy donors. Study conclusions and caveats: For most subjects, TCR beta sequences were reported to predict HLA-A and HLA-B alleles with accuracy. A later look showed TCR association rates differing by HLA locus, highest for DRB1 and lowest for HLA-C.

60 Vbeta and 13 Jbeta primers were used in PCR. Using immunoSEQ multiplex PCR, the repertoire was profiled, and TCRdb retains in-frame clones only, with some absent. This sample has some 200,000 clones, with roughly 80% found just once. The clonotype originates from a female donor in good health and CMV-seronegative. Sequenced sample: PBMCs.

The CDR3, as DNA: TGTGCCAGCAGTGAATTAAGCGCAGGGGGAACTGAAGCTTTCTTT. Translating gives CASSELSAGGTEAFF. The chain carries TRBV6-1 and TRBJ1-1, with TRBD1 matching 7 bases. Germline-derived CDR1 and CDR2 are MNHNS and SASEGT. The CDR3 loop spans 15 amino acids. V lost 2 bases and J lost 5; bases outside the gene matches: 8.